These 25 T cell receptor beta chains were sequenced from one sample in a study of blood T cell repertoires in COVID-19. Generated by immunoSEQ multiplex PCR, the TCRdb table keeps only in-frame clones and is missing some. The top ten clones hold about 5.2% of a sample with 300,000 to 400,000 clones, roughly 90% of them seen once. Input material: PBMCs or T cells enriched from blood (not recorded which). Receptors were obtained from a man between 60 and 70 years old who had recovered from COVID-19.

The V call is TRBV5-1, the J call TRBJ1-1; 7 nucleotides align to TRBD1. The CDR3 is 14 amino acids. Looked up from germline, CDR1 is SGHRS and CDR2 is YFSETQ. V lost 4 bases to trimming and J lost 7 bases; unmatched junction nucleotides: 10. CDR3 residues: CASSTQQGQGEAFF. The CDR3 DNA reads as TGCGCCAGCAGCACCCAACAGGGGCAAGGTGAAGCTTTCTTT.

The chain uses TRBV6-4 and TRBJ2-3; 14 bases match TRBD2. The trim removed 5 bases at V and 1 base at J, leaving 2 bases unmatched. The CDR3 extends over 16 amino acids. The germline V gene has CDR1 MRHNA and CDR2 SNTAGT. This chain's CDR3 is CASSLGLAGGTDTQYF. In nucleotides, the CDR3 is TGTGCCAGCAGTTTGGGACTAGCGGGAGGCACAGATACGCAGTATTTT.

In its sample, this clone was seen a few times. V usage is TRBV11-2 and J usage is TRBJ2-7; 8 nucleotides agree with TRBD1. From germline, CDR1 is SGHAT and CDR2 FQNNGV. V dropped 2 bases and J dropped 0; count of bases not matched to a gene: 3. The CDR3 contains 15 residues. CDR3 loop: CASSLWTGTSYEQYF. CDR3 DNA: TGTGCCAGCAGCTTATGGACAGGGACCTCCTACGAGCAGTACTTC.

With regard to this clone: The same CDR3 is also encoded by other DNA sequences in this sample. The chain recombines TRBV19 with TRBJ2-1, with 9 nucleotides matching TRBD2. The CDR3 sequence is 17 residues long. Germline trimming cut 5 bases from V and 7 bases from J; bases unmatched to any gene: 15. Germline V gives CDR1 LNHDA, CDR2 SQIVND (reference sequence). The CDR3 is CASSAGREGYGLNEQFF. CDR3 bases: TGTGCCAGTAGTGCTGGGCGGGAGGGGTACGGGTTGAATGAGCAGTTCTTC.

V usage is TRBV12-3 or TRBV12-4 and J usage is TRBJ2-5; 7 bases are a match to TRBD2. The CDR3 loop spans 13 amino acids. J was trimmed by 1 base and V by 5 bases; bases with no gene match: 1. As DNA, the CDR3 is TGTGCCAGCAGTAAGCGGGGCCAAGAGACCCAGTACTTC. It specifies CASSKRGQETQYF.

Comments on this clone: The sample holds other DNA sequences that translate to the same CDR3. V usage is TRBV29-1 and J usage is TRBJ2-7, with TRBD1 as a possible D gene (6 bases). V lost 4 bases, J lost 4 bases, and 11 bases lay in between. The length of the CDR3 is 12 residues. Per germline, CDR1 SQVTM and CDR2 ANQGSEA. In DNA form, the CDR3 reads TGCAGCGTTGTAGGACAGTCATACGAGCAGTACTTC. The encoded protein is CSVVGQSYEQYF.

The gene calls are TRBV11-2 and TRBJ2-2, with a possible D match to TRBD1 (7 bases). CDR3 size: 15 residues. In germline, CDR1 is SGHAT, CDR2 FQNNGV. V lost 4 bases and J lost 7, with 16 bases in between. The DNA of the CDR3 is TGTGCCAGCAGCTCCCCAGGGGGGCTGTACGGGGAGCTGTTTTTT. The encoded protein is CASSSPGGLYGELFF.

The chain links TRBV28 to TRBJ2-7; a possible D gene is TRBD1 (5 bases). This CDR3 is built from 14 residues. Germline V gene sequence: CDR1 MDHEN, CDR2 SYDVKM. Trimming took off 5 bases at V and 4 bases at J, with 15 bases between the two ends. The DNA of the CDR3 is TGTGCCAGCAGTCCAGAGGACACAGAATACGAGCAGTACTTC. Translation gives CASSPEDTEYEQYF.

This CDR3 reads CASSAPGGSRTDTQYF. The CDR3 DNA reads as TGTGCCAGCAGCGCTCCAGGGGGGAGTCGCACAGATACGCAGTATTTT. This chain links TRBV7-9 with TRBJ2-3; D may be TRBD1 (7 bases). The length of the CDR3 is 16 residues. CDR1 and CDR2 from the germline V gene are SEHNR and FQNEAQ (reference sequence). Deletions cut 5 bases from V and 1 base from J, with 16 bases between.

The chain carries TRBV5-1 and TRBJ2-5; 9 positions agree with TRBD2. This CDR3 is 16 amino acids long. CDR1 and CDR2 from the germline V gene are SGHRS and YFSETQ. V was clipped by 3 bases and J by 5 bases; unmatched bases: 11. The CDR3 reads CASSSPPGGRVETQYF. The CDR3 DNA reads as TGCGCCAGCAGCTCCCCACCGGGCGGGAGGGTGGAGACCCAGTACTTC. Variable domain in full (rest from reference TRBV5-1 and TRBJ2-5): KAGVTQTPRYLIKTRGQQVTLSCSPISGHRSVSWYQQTPGQGLQFLFEYFSETQRNKGNFPGRFSGRQFSNSRSEMNVSTLELGDSALYLCASSSPPGGRVETQYFGPGTRLLVL.

This clone occurred a few times. The chain joins TRBV19 to TRBJ2-7; D is perhaps TRBD1 (6 bases). Looked up from germline, CDR1 is LNHDA and CDR2 is SQIVND (reference sequence). V was pared by 4 bases and J by 0 bases, with 19 bases between. The CDR3 contains 17 residues. For the CDR3, the DNA is TGTGCCAGTAGTAAATCCCATCAGGGGAGAGGCTCCTACGAGCAGTACTTC. Its protein is CASSKSHQGRGSYEQYF.

The V gene is TRBV6-1, the J gene TRBJ2-3; D is uncertain. Trimming stripped 3 bases from V and 0 bases from J, with 7 bases between. Germline assignment: CDR1 MNHNS and CDR2 SASEGT. The CDR3 sequence is 14 residues long. The CDR3 region has the DNA TGTGCCAGCAGTGAGAGTGAGAGCACAGATACGCAGTATTTT. Its protein product is CASSESESTDTQYF.

The chain employs TRBV9 and TRBJ2-1; 10 bases match TRBD1. CDR1 is SGDLS, CDR2 YYNGEE, per germline. This CDR3 comprises 14 residues. V dropped 2 bases and J dropped 10; count of bases not matched to a gene: 6. In DNA form, the CDR3 reads TGTGCCAGCAGCGTGGGGACAGGGGATACCGAGCAGTTCTTC. Translation gives CASSVGTGDTEQFF.

The V gene is TRBV10-1, the J gene TRBJ2-3, with D possibly TRBD2 on 6 matching bases. V lost 8 bases to trimming and J lost 5 bases, with 23 bases between them. This CDR3 region has 16 residues. Germline V gives CDR1 WNHNN, CDR2 SYGVQD (reference sequence). As DNA, the CDR3 is TGCGCCAGCCGTATCTGGGCGGGACCCCAGGGAGATACGCAGTATTTT. It codes for CASRIWAGPQGDTQYF.

The genes are TRBV9 and TRBJ1-1; D remains unclear. V dropped 4 bases and J dropped 4 bases, with 14 bases sitting between them. The CDR3 sequence is 14 residues long. The germline gives CDR1 SGDLS, CDR2 YYNGEE. This chain's CDR3 is CASSPRRSSTEAFF. The CDR3 bases are TGTGCCAGCAGCCCCCGGAGGTCGAGCACTGAAGCTTTCTTT.

The J gene is TRBJ1-1, the V gene TRBV25-1, with TRBD1 identical over 7 bases. The ends lost 4 bases at V and 4 bases at J; junction bases unmatched: 9. This CDR3 has 15 residues. Germline values: CDR1 MGHDK, CDR2 SYGVNS. CDR3 amino acids: CASSVYRGSSTEAFF. CDR3 DNA sequence: TGTGCCAGCAGTGTATACAGGGGTAGTAGCACTGAAGCTTTCTTT.

The chain uses TRBV9 and TRBJ2-2, with D perhaps TRBD1 (5 bases). V dropped 7 bases and J dropped 5 bases, with 21 bases sitting between them. The CDR3 has 16 residues. Germline assignment: CDR1 SGDLS and CDR2 YYNGEE. DNA of the CDR3: TGTGCCAGCGGTCAGGGTCTCCAACTGCAAACCGGGGAGCTGTTTTTT. It yields the protein CASGQGLQLQTGELFF.

V and J are TRBV13 and TRBJ1-6; D is unclear. Looked up from germline, CDR1 is PRHDT and CDR2 is FYEKMQ (reference sequence). This CDR3 contains 15 residues. With 6 bases removed from V and 3 bases from J, the gap between germline ends came to 12 bases. The CDR3 sequence: CASRTIDHYNSPLHF. The CDR3 DNA follows: TGTGCCAGCAGAACGATAGATCACTATAATTCACCCCTCCACTTT.

The V and J genes are TRBV7-2 and TRBJ1-6, with 7 bases identical to TRBD1. Germline V gives CDR1 SGHTA, CDR2 FQGNSA. V gave up 3 bases and J gave up 10 bases; unmatched junction bases: 12. The CDR3 sequence is 16 residues long. CDR3 sequence: CASSLGAYRGGSPLHF. The CDR3 DNA follows: TGTGCCAGCAGCTTGGGGGCATACAGGGGTGGCTCACCCCTCCACTTT.

The chain links TRBV27 to TRBJ1-2, with 9 bases identical to TRBD1. J lost 4 bases, V lost 0 bases, and 6 bases had no gene match. Germline lookup yields CDR1 MNHEY and CDR2 SMNVEV (reference sequence). The CDR3 length is 16 residues. CDR3 region: CASSLSATGGFYGYTF. The DNA of the CDR3 is TGTGCCAGCAGTTTATCCGCAACAGGGGGCTTCTATGGCTACACCTTC.

This clone was seen just once. The chain couples TRBV9 to TRBJ1-6, with D tentatively TRBD1 (5 bases). The CDR3 runs to 17 residues. Trimming left V 3 bases short and J 7 bases short, with 20 bases between. CDR1 SGDLS and CDR2 YYNGEE come from the germline V gene. In nucleotides, the CDR3 is TGTGCCAGCAGCGAGGGGCCACGCGGTTTAGAGAATTCACCCCTCCACTTT. Protein: CASSEGPRGLENSPLHF.

The rearrangement links TRBV28 to TRBJ2-3; the match to TRBD2 covers 8 bases. J was trimmed by 0 bases and V by 5 bases; bases with no gene match: 7. Germline-derived CDR1 and CDR2 are MDHEN and SYDVKM. The CDR3 has 16 amino acids. CDR3 sequence (DNA): TGTGCCAGCAGTCCCCAGTCTAGCGGGAGCACAGATACGCAGTATTTT. As protein: CASSPQSSGSTDTQYF.

The chain recombines TRBV7-3 with TRBJ2-1, with 14 bases matching TRBD2. Germline CDR1 is SGHTA and CDR2 is FQGTGA. This CDR3 comprises 18 residues. V lost 5 bases to trimming and J lost 5 bases; unmatched junction nucleotides: 11. CDR3 residues: CASSPGTSGRMIHNEQFF. CDR3 nucleotide sequence: TGTGCCAGCAGCCCCGGGACTAGCGGGAGAATGATTCACAATGAGCAGTTCTTC.

The chain employs TRBV19 and TRBJ1-2; 10 nucleotides match TRBD1. The V gene's germline CDR1 is LNHDA and CDR2 SQIVND (reference sequence). This CDR3 is built from 17 residues. V lost 5 bases to trimming and J lost 2 bases; unmatched junction nucleotides: 11. DNA of the CDR3: TGTGCCAGTAGTCCCGACTTGGGGACAGGGGCCAACTATGGCTACACCTTC. Amino acid sequence: CASSPDLGTGANYGYTF.

This clone turned up a few times. This sequence joins TRBV28 and TRBJ2-1; 11 bases map to TRBD2. CDR3 length equals 16 residues. The J segment lost 4 bases and the V segment lost 3 bases, leaving 5 bases of the junction unmatched. Germline CDR1 is MDHEN and CDR2 is SYDVKM. This CDR3 is CASSLTSGATYNEQFF. In DNA, the CDR3 is TGTGCCAGCAGTTTGACTAGCGGGGCAACTTACAATGAGCAGTTCTTC. Supplemented by reference TRBV28 and TRBJ2-1, the full variable domain reads DVKVTQSSRYLVKRTGEKVFLECVQDMDHENMFWYRQDPGLGLRLIYFSYDVKMKEKGDIPEGYSVSREKKERFSLILESASTNQTSMYLCASSLTSGATYNEQFFGPGTRLTVL.